This T cell receptor (beta chain) was observed in a study of T cell responses to AZD1222 COVID-19 vaccine. Whole-study findings and limits: Per reports, nearly half of all spike-specific TCRs target regions that are unmutated in variants. When two AZD1222 doses had been given, Spike-specific TCR breadth and depth rose.

Of note for this clone: Its antigen is not known.

Measured with immunoSEQ multiplex PCR; TCRdb has only the in-frame clones, and not every one. The profile shows over 150,000 clones, 90% of them singletons. CDR3 size: 13 residues. The germline V and J ends were trimmed by 4 bases and 7 bases, with 10 bases remaining between them. Germline V gives CDR1 LGHNA, CDR2 YSLEER. This rearrangement joins TRBV4-3 to TRBJ1-4, with D tentatively TRBD1 (5 bases). The sequencing here drew on peripheral blood, taken on day 0 of AZD1222 vaccination. This clonotype originated in an adult in good health. In DNA form, the CDR3 reads TGCGCCAGCAGCCCAGAGAGGGGTGAAAAACTGTTTTTT. This gives the protein CASSPERGEKLFF.